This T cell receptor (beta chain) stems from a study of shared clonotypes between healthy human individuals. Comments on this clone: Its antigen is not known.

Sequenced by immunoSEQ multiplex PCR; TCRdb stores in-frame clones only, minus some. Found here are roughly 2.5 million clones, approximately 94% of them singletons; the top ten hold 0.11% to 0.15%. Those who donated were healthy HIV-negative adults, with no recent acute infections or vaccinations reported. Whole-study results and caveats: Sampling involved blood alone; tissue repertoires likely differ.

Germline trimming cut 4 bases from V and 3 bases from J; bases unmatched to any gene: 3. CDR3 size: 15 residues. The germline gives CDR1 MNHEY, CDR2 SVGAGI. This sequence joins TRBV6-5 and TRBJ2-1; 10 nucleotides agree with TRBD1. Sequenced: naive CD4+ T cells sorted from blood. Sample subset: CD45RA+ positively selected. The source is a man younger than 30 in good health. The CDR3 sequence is CASSSWTGGYNEQFF. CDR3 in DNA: TGTGCCAGCAGTTCGTGGACAGGGGGCTACAATGAGCAGTTCTTC.